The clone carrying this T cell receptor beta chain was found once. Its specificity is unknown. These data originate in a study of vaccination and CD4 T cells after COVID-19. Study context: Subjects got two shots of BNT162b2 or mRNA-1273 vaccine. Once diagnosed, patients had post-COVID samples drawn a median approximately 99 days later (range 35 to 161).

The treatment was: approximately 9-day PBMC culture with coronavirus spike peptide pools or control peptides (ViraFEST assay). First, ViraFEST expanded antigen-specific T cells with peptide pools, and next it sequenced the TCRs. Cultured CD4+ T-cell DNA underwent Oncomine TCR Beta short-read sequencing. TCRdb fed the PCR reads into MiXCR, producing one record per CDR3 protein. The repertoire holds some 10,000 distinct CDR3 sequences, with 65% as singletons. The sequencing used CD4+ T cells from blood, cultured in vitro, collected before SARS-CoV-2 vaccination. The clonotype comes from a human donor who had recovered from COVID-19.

CDR3 sequence reads: CSARDLQGMFETQYF. For the CDR3, the DNA is TGCAGTGCTAGAGATCTCCAAGGAATGTTCGAGACCCAGTACTTC. The genes are TRBV20-1 and TRBJ2-5; unclear D gene. The CDR3 consists of 15 residues. Trimming took 0 bases from V and 5 from J, leaving 16 bases between them. Germline CDR1 is DFQATT and CDR2 is SNEGSKA (reference sequence).